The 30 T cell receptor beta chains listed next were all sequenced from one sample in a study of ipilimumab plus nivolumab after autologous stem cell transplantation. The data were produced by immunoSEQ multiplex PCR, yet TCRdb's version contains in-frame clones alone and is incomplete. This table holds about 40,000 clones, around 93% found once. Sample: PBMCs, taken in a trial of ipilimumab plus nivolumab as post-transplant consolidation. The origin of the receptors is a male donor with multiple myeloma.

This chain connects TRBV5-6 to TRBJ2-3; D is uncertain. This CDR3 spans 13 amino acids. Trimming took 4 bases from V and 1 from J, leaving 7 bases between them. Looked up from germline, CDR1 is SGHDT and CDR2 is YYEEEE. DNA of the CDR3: TGTGCCAGCAGCCGCAGCGGCACAGATACGCAGTATTTT. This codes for CASSRSGTDTQYF.

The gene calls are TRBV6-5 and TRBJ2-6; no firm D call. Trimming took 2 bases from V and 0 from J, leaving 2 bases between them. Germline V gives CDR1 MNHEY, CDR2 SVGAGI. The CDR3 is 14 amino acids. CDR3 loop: CASSYGSGANVLTF. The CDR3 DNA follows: TGTGCCAGCAGTTACGGCTCTGGGGCCAACGTCCTGACTTTC.

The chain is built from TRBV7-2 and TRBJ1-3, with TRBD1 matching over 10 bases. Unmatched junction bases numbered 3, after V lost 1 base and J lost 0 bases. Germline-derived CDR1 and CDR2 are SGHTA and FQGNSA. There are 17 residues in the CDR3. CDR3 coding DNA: TGTGCCAGCAGCTTAGGCTGGACAGGGGGCTCTGGAAACACCATATATTTT. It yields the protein CASSLGWTGGSGNTIYF.

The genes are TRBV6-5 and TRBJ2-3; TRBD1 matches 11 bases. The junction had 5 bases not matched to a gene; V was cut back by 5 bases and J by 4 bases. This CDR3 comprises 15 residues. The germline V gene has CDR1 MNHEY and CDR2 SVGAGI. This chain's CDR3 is CASSPGQGEADTQYF. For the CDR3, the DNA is TGTGCCAGCAGTCCGGGACAGGGGGAGGCAGATACGCAGTATTTT.

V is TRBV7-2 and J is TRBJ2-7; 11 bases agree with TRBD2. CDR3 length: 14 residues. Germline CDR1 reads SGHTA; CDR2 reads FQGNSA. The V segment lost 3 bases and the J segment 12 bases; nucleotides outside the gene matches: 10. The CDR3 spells CASSLVRLAGRLYF. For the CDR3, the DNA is TGTGCCAGCAGCTTGGTTCGACTAGCGGGAAGACTGTACTTC.

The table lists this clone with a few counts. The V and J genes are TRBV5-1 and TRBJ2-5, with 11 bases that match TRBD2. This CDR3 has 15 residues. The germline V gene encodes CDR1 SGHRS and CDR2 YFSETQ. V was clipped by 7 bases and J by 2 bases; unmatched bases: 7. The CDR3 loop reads CASLPSGGTQETQYF. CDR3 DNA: TGCGCCAGCTTACCTAGCGGGGGGACTCAAGAGACCCAGTACTTC.

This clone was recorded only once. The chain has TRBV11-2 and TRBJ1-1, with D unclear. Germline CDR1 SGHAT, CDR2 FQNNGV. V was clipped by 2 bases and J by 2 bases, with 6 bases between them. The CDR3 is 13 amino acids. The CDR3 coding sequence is TGTGCCAGCAGCTTAAATGTTAACACTGAAGCTTTCTTT. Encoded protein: CASSLNVNTEAFF.

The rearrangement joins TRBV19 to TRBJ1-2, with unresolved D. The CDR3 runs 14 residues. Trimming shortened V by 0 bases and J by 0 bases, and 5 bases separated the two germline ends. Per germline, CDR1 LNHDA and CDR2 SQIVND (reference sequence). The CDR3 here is CASSIEAANYGYTF. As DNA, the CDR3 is TGTGCCAGTAGTATAGAGGCAGCTAACTATGGCTACACCTTC.

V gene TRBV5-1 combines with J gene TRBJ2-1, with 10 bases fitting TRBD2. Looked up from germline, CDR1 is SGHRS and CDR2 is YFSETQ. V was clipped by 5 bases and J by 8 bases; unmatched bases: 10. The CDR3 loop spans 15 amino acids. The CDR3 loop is CASRKEAGGTDEQFF. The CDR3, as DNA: TGCGCCAGCAGAAAGGAAGCGGGGGGGACAGATGAGCAGTTCTTC.

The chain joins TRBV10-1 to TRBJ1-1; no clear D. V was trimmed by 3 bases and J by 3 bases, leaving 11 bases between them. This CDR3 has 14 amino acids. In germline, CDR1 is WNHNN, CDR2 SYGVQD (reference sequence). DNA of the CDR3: TGCGCCAGCAGTGATCCCGTTGCGTACACTGAAGCTTTCTTT. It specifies CASSDPVAYTEAFF.

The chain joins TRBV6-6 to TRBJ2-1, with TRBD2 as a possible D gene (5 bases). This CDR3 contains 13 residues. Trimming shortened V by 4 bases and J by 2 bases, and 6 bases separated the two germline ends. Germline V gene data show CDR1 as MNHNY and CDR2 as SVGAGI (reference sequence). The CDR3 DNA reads TGTGCCAGCAGTTTGACTACCTACAATGAGCAGTTCTTC. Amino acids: CASSLTTYNEQFF.

CDR3 protein: CASSLYKQETQYF. As DNA, the CDR3 is TGTGCCAGCAGTTTGTACAAGCAAGAGACCCAGTACTTC. The chain carries TRBV28 and TRBJ2-5; no definite D call. CDR3 length: 13 amino acids. V was pared by 3 bases and J by 2 bases, with 7 bases between. CDR1 is MDHEN and CDR2 is SYDVKM in the germline V gene.

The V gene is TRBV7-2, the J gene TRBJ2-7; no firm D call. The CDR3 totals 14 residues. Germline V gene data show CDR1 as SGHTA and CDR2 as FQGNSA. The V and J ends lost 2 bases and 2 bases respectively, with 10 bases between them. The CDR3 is CASSLSVDTYEQYF. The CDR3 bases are TGTGCCAGCAGCTTATCGGTAGATACCTACGAGCAGTACTTC.

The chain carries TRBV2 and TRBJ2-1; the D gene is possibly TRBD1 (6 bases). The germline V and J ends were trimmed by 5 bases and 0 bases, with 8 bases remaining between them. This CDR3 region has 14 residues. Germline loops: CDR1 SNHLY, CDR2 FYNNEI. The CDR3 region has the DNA TGTGCCAGCAGTTTGACAGGCTCCTACAATGAGCAGTTCTTC. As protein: CASSLTGSYNEQFF.

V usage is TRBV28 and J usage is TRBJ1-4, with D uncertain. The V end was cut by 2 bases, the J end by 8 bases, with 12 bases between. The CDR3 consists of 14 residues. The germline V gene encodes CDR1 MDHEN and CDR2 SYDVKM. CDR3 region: CASSLRVIREKLFF. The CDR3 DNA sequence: TGTGCCAGCAGTTTAAGGGTGATTAGGGAAAAACTGTTTTTT.

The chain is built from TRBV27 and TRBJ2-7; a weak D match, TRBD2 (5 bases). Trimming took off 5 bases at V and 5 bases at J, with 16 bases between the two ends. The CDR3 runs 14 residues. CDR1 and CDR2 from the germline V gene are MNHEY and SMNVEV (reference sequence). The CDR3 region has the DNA TGTGCCAGCAGTCTCTCCGGGAAACTCAACGAGCAGTACTTC. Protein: CASSLSGKLNEQYF.

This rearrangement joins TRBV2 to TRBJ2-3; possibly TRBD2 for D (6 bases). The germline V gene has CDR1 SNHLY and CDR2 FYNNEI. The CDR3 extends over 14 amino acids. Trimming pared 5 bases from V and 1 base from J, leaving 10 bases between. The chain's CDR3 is CASSRGLGTDTQYF. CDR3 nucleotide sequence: TGTGCCAGCAGTCGGGGACTTGGCACAGATACGCAGTATTTT.

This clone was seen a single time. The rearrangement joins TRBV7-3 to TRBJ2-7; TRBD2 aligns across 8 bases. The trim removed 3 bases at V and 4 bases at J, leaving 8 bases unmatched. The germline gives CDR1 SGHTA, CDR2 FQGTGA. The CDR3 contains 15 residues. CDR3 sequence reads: CASSLGGTRGYEQYF. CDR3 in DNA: TGTGCCAGCAGCTTGGGGGGGACTAGAGGTTACGAGCAGTACTTC.

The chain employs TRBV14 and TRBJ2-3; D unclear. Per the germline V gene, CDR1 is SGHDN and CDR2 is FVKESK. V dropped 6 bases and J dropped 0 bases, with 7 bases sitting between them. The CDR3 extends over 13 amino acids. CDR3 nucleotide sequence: TGTGCCAGCAGGCAAACTAGCACAGATACGCAGTATTTT. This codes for CASRQTSTDTQYF.

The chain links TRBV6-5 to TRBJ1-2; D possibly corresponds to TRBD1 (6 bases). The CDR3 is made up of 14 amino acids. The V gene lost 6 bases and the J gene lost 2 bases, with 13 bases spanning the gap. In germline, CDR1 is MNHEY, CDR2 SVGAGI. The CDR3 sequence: CASRKQGRNYGYTF. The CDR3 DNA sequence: TGTGCCAGCAGGAAACAGGGACGAAACTATGGCTACACCTTC.

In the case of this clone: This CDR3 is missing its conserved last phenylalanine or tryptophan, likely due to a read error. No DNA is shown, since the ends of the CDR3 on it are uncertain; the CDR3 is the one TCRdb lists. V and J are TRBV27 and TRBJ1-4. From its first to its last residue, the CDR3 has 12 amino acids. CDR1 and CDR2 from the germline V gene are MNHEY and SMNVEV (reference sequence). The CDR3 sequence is CASSHPWQGGLA.

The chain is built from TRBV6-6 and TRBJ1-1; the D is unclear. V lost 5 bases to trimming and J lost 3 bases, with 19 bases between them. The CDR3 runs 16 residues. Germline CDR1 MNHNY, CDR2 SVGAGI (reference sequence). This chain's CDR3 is CASSQVLRRSDTEAFF. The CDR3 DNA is TGTGCCAGCAGTCAGGTTTTGAGGAGGTCCGACACTGAAGCTTTCTTT.

This CDR3 reads CASSLAGEYPGEQYF. In DNA, the CDR3 is TGCGCCAGCAGCTTGGCGGGAGAGTATCCGGGCGAGCAGTACTTC. V usage is TRBV5-1 and J usage is TRBJ2-7, with D maybe TRBD2 (6 bases). The CDR3 loop spans 15 amino acids. Germline V CDR1 and CDR2: SGHRS, YFSETQ. Trimming stripped 0 bases from V and 6 bases from J, with 16 bases between.

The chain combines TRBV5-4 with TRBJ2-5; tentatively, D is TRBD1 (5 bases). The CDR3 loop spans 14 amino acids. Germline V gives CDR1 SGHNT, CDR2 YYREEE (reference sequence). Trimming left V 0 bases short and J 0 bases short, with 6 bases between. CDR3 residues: CASSLDRYQETQYF. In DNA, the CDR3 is TGTGCCAGCAGCTTGGACAGGTACCAAGAGACCCAGTACTTC.

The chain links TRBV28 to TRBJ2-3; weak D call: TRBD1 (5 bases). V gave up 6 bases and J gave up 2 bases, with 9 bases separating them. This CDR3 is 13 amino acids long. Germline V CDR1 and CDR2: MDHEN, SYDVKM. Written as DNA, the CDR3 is TGTGCCAGCAGGGCGACAGCCACAGATACGCAGTATTTT. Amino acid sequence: CASRATATDTQYF.

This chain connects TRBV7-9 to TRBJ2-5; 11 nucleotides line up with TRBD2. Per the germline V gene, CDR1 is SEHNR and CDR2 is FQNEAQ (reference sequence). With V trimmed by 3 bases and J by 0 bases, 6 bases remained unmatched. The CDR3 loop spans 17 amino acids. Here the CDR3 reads CASSFGTSGLYQETQYF. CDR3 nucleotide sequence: TGTGCCAGCAGCTTCGGGACTAGCGGACTGTACCAAGAGACCCAGTACTTC.

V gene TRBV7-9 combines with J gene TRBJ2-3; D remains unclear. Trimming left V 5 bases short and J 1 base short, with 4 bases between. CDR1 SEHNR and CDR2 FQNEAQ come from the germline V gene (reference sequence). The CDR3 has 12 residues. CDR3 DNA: TGTGCCAGCAGCCAGGGCACAGATACGCAGTATTTT. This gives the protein CASSQGTDTQYF.

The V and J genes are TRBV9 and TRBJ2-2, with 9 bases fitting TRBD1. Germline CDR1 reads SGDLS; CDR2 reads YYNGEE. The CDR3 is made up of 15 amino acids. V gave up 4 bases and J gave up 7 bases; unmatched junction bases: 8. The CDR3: CASSLGTGIGGELFF. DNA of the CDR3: TGTGCCAGCAGCTTAGGGACAGGGATAGGCGGGGAGCTGTTTTTT.

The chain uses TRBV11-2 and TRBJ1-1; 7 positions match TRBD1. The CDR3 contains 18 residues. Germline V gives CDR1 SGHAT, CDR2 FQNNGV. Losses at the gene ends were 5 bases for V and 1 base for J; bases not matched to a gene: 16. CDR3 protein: CASSPRGGGEMANTEAFF. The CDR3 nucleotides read TGTGCCAGCAGCCCCAGGGGGGGAGGGGAGATGGCGAACACTGAAGCTTTCTTT.

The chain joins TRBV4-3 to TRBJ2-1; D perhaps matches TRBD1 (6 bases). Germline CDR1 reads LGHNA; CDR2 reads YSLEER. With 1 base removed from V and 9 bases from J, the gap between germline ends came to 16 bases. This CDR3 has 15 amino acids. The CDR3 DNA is TGCGCCAGCAGCCAAGCCGGGACACCCCTAATTGAGCAGTTCTTC. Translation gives CASSQAGTPLIEQFF.